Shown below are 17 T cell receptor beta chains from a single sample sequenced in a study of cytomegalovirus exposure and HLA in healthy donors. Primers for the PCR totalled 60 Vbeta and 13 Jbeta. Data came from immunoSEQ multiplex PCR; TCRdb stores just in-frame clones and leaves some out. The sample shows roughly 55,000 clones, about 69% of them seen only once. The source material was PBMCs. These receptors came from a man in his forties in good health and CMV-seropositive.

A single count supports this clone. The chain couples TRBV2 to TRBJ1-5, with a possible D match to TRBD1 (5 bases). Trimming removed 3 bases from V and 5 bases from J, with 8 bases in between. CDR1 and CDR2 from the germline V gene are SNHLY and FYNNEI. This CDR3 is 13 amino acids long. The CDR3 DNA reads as TGTGCCAGCAGTGAGGGGCAGTATCAGCCCCAGCATTTT. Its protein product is CASSEGQYQPQHF.

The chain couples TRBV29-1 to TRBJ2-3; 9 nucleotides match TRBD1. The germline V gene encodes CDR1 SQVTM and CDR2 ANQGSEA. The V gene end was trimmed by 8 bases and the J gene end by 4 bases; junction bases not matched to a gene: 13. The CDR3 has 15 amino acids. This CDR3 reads CSTRGRQGVADTQYF. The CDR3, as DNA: TGCAGCACGAGGGGCCGACAGGGGGTTGCAGATACGCAGTATTTT.

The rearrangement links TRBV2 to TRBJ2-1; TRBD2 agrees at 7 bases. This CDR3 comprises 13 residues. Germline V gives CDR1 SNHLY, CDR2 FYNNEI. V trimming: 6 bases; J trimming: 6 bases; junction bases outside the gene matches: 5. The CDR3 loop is CASRLGGSNEQFF. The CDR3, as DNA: TGTGCCAGCAGGTTGGGGGGGAGCAATGAGCAGTTCTTC.

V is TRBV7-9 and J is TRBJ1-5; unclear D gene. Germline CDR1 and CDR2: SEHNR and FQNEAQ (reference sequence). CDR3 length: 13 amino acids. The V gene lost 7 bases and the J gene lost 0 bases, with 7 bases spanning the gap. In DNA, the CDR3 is TGTGCCAGCAATAGCGGTAGCAATCAGCCCCAGCATTTT. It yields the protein CASNSGSNQPQHF.

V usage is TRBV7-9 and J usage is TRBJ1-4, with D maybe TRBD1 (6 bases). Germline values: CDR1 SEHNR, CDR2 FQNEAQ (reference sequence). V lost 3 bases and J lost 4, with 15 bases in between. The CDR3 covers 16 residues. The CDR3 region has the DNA TGTGCCAGCAGCTTGGGGGGGGCGCTTTTTAATGAAAAACTGTTTTTT. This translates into CASSLGGALFNEKLFF.

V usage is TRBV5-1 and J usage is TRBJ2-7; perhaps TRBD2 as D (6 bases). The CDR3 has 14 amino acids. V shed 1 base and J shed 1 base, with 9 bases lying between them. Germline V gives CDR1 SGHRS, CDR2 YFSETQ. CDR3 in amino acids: CASSLTGTSYEQYF. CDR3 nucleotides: TGCGCCAGCAGCTTGACTGGGACTTCCTACGAGCAGTACTTC.

The CDR3 coding sequence is TGTGCCAGTTCTGACACCGGGGAGCTGTTTTTT. This encodes CASSDTGELFF. The V call is TRBV19, the J call TRBJ2-2; D not certain. Trimming shortened V by 8 bases and J by 3 bases, and 4 bases separated the two germline ends. Germline CDR1 and CDR2: LNHDA and SQIVND (reference sequence). This CDR3 is 11 amino acids long.

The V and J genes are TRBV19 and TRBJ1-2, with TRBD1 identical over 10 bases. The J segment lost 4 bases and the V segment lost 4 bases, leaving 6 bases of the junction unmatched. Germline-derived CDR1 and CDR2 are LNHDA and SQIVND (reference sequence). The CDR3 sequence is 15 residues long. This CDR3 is CASSTRTGGSYGYTF. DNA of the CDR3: TGTGCCAGTAGTACCCGGACAGGGGGATCCTATGGCTACACCTTC.

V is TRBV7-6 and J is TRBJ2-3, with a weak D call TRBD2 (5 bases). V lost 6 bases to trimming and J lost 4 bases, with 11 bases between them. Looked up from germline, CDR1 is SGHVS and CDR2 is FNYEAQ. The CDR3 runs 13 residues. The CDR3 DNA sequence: TGTGCCAGCAGTCAGACTACTGCAGATACGCAGTATTTT. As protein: CASSQTTADTQYF.

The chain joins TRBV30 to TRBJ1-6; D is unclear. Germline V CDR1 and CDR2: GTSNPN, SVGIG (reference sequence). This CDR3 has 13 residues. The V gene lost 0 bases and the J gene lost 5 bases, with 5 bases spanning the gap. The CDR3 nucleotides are TGTGCCTGGAGTGTCGCGGATAATTCACCCCTCCACTTT. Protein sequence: CAWSVADNSPLHF.

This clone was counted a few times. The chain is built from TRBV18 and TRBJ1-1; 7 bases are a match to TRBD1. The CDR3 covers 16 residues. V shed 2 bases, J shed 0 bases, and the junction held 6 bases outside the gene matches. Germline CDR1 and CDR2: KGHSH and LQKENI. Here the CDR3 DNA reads TGTGCCAGCTCACCATCACAGGGGCGCATGAACACTGAAGCTTTCTTT. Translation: CASSPSQGRMNTEAFF.

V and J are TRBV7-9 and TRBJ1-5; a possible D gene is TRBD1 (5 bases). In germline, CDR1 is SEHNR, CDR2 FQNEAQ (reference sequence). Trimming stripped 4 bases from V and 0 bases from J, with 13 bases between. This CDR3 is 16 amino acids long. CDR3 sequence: CASSSSGTASNQPQHF. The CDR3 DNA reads TGTGCCAGCAGCTCCAGCGGGACGGCTAGCAATCAGCCCCAGCATTTT.

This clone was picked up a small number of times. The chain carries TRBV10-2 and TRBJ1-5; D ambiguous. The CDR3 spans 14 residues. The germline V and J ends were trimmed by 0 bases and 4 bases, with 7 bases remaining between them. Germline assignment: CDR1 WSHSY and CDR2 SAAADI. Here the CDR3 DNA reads TGCGCCAGCAGTGAGTCGAGGTTAAATCAGCCCCAGCATTTT. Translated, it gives CASSESRLNQPQHF.

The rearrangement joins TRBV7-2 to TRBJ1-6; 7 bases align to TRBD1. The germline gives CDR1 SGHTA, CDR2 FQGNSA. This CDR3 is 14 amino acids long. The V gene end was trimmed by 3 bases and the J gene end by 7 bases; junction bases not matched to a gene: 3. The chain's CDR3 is CASSFAGGNSPLHF. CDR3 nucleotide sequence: TGTGCCAGCAGCTTTGCAGGGGGAAATTCACCCCTCCACTTT. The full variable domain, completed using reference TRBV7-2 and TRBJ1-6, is GAGVSQSPSNKVTEKGKDVELRCDPISGHTALYWYRQSLGQGLEFLIYFQGNSAPDKSGLPSDRFSAERTGGSVSTLTIQRTQQEDSAVYLCASSFAGGNSPLHFGNGTRLTVT.

DNA for the CDR3: TGCGCCAGCAGGCCGGACAGCCTTATAGAGACCCAGTACTTC. Its protein product is CASRPDSLIETQYF. V is TRBV5-1 and J is TRBJ2-5; perhaps TRBD1 as D (6 bases). This CDR3 contains 14 residues. The germline V gene encodes CDR1 SGHRS and CDR2 YFSETQ. V was pared by 5 bases and J by 4 bases, with 15 bases between.

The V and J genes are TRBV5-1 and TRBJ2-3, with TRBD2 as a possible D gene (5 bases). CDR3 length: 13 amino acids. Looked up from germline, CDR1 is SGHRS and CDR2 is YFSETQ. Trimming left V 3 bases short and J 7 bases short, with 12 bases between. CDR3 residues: CASSSDFENTQYF. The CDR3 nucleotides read TGCGCCAGCAGCTCGGACTTCGAAAATACGCAGTATTTT.

CDR3 DNA sequence: TGCGCCAGCAGCCAACCATCCAGGGGGAGCTCCTACAATGAGCAGTTCTTC. Translated, it gives CASSQPSRGSSYNEQFF. This chain uses TRBV4-1 with TRBJ2-1, with 7 nucleotides matching TRBD1. The CDR3 totals 17 residues. Germline V gives CDR1 MGHRA, CDR2 YSYEKL. Trimming took 2 bases from V and 0 from J; bases not matched to a gene: 7.